This T cell receptor beta chain was found in a study of blood T cell repertoires in COVID-19. Overall study context: Sites in the United States, Italy and Spain provided acute and convalescent COVID-19 samples. Nucleic acid was either cDNA or gDNA, and it came from T cells, B-cell-depleted T cells, or PBMCs.

As originally analysed: Estimation of nucleated cell counts was performed using reference gene primer amplification. Clones were read by immunoSEQ multiplex PCR, and TCRdb kept only the in-frame ones, dropping some. V and J calls and clone size are copied from that table; D and trimming were computed from the DNA. The repertoire holds under 70,000 clones, with around 88% as singletons. Trimming cost V 0 bases and J 2 bases, with 10 bases left between them. The CDR3 spans 15 residues. Germline loops: CDR1 SEHNR, CDR2 FQNEAQ (reference sequence). Sequenced sample: peripheral blood. The receptor was derived from a woman in her 70s with acute or convalescent COVID-19. The rearrangement uses TRBV7-9 and TRBJ1-2, with a possible D match to TRBD1 (5 bases). This CDR3 reads CASSLATETNYGYTF. The CDR3 DNA is TGTGCCAGCAGCTTAGCGACAGAAACAAACTATGGCTACACCTTC.